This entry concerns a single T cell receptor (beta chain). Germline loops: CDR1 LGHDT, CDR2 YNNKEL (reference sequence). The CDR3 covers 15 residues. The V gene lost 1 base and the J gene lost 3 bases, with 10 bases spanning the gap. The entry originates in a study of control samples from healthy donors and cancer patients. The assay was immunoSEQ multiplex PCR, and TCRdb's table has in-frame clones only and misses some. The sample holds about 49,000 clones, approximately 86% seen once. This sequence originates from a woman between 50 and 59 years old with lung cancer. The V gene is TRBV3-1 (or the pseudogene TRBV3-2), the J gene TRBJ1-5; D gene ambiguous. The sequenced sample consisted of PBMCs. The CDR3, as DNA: TGTGCCAGCAGCCAAGGGGGAGGGCCCAATCAGCCCCAGCATTTT. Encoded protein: CASSQGGGPNQPQHF.